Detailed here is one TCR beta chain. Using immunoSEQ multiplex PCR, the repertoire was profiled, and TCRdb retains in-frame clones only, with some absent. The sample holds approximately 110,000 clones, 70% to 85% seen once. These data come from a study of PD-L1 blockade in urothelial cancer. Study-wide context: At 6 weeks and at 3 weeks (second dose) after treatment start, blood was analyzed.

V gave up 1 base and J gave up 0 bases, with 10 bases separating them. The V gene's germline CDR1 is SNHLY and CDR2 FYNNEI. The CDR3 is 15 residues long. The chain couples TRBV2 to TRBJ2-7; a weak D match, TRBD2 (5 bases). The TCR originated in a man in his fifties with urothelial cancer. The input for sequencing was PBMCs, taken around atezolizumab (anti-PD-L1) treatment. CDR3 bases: TGTGCCAGCAGTGAAGAGTGGGAGCGCTCCTACGAGCAGTACTTC. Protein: CASSEEWERSYEQYF.